Below are 23 T cell receptor beta chains sequenced from a single sample in a study of Graves' ophthalmopathy and Graves' hyperthyroidism. The study amplified TCR beta CDR3 regions using RNA transcripts. HTBI-primed first-round RT-PCR preceded second-round multiplex PCR. TCRdb fed the multiplex PCR reads into MiXCR, producing one record per CDR3 protein. The sample gives more than 550,000 distinct CDR3 sequences, over 40% of which show up once; over 2.5% is in the top ten. The sequenced material came from peripheral blood. The receptors come from an adult man with Graves' ophthalmopathy.

The chain links TRBV13 to TRBJ1-6; TRBD1 matches at 7 bases. This CDR3 comprises 15 residues. The ends lost 0 bases at V and 8 bases at J; junction bases unmatched: 4. Germline V gene data show CDR1 as PRHDT and CDR2 as FYEKMQ (reference sequence). This CDR3 is CASSLGTGSYSPLHF. CDR3 nucleotides: TGTGCCAGCAGCTTAGGGACAGGGTCATATTCACCCCTCCACTTT.

This chain links TRBV19 with TRBJ2-7; TRBD2 might be the D (5 bases). V was shortened by 6 bases and J by 0 bases, with 12 bases between the two germline ends. Germline V gene data show CDR1 as LNHDA and CDR2 as SQIVND (reference sequence). This CDR3 region has 14 residues. DNA for the CDR3: TGTGCCAGTAGCGCGGGCGCAACCTCCTACGAGCAGTACTTC. It specifies CASSAGATSYEQYF. The full variable domain, its missing parts supplied by reference TRBV19 and TRBJ2-7, is DGGITQSPKYLFRKEGQNVTLSCEQNLNHDAMYWYRQDPGQGLRLIYYSQIVNDFQKGDIAEGYSVSREKKESFPLTVTSAQKNPTAFYLCASSAGATSYEQYFGPGTRLTVT.

V is TRBV20-1 and J is TRBJ1-2; no reliable D call. The germline CDR1 and CDR2 sequences are DFQATT and SNEGSKA (reference sequence). Trimming stripped 6 bases from V and 0 bases from J, with 8 bases between. The CDR3 covers 12 residues. CDR3 amino acids: CSASGANYGYTF. In nucleotides, the CDR3 is TGCAGTGCGTCGGGTGCTAACTATGGCTACACCTTC.

The chain is built from TRBV15 and TRBJ2-7, with 9 bases fitting TRBD2. The germline V gene has CDR1 LNHNV and CDR2 YYDKDF (reference sequence). The CDR3 has 14 amino acids. J was trimmed by 0 bases and V by 6 bases; bases with no gene match: 3. The CDR3 here is CATRSSGSSYEQYF. CDR3 coding DNA: TGTGCCACCAGGAGTAGCGGGAGCTCCTACGAGCAGTACTTC.

This rearrangement joins TRBV5-1 to TRBJ2-1; 13 positions match TRBD2. The CDR3 sequence is 15 residues long. The V gene end was trimmed by 4 bases and the J gene end by 5 bases; junction bases not matched to a gene: 3. Looked up from germline, CDR1 is SGHRS and CDR2 is YFSETQ. DNA for the CDR3: TGCGCCAGCAGCCCAACTAGCGGGAGGGACAATGAGCAGTTCTTC. Translation: CASSPTSGRDNEQFF.

This clonotype was seen repeatedly, ten times or more. CDR3 sequence reads: CSASAGSEQYF. The CDR3 nucleotides read TGCAGTGCTAGTGCCGGGAGCGAGCAGTACTTC. The chain uses TRBV20-1 and TRBJ2-7; tentative D call: TRBD2 (6 bases). Trimming took off 3 bases at V and 6 bases at J, with 9 bases between the two ends. CDR1 DFQATT and CDR2 SNEGSKA come from the germline V gene (reference sequence). This CDR3 is 11 amino acids long.

V gene TRBV24-1 combines with J gene TRBJ1-4; no definite D call. Trimming stripped 3 bases from V and 3 bases from J, with 4 bases between. Germline V gene lookup returns CDR1 KGHDR and CDR2 SFDVKD. The CDR3 is 13 residues long. CDR3 residues: CATSDRANEKLFF. CDR3 coding DNA: TGTGCCACCAGTGATCGAGCTAATGAAAAACTGTTTTTT.

The chain links TRBV12-3 or TRBV12-4 to TRBJ2-3; 11 bases are a match to TRBD2. The CDR3 runs to 17 residues. Trimming at V came to 6 bases and at J to 0 bases, leaving 8 bases not matched to a gene. CDR3 sequence: CASSEYTSGGSTDTQYF. The CDR3 DNA reads as TGTGCCAGCAGCGAGTACACTAGCGGGGGCAGCACAGATACGCAGTATTTT.

J is TRBJ2-5 and V is TRBV2; weak D call: TRBD2 (5 bases). Germline loops: CDR1 SNHLY, CDR2 FYNNEI. The CDR3 is made up of 16 amino acids. Trimming removed 4 bases from V and 4 bases from J, with 19 bases in between. CDR3 bases: TGTGCCAGCAGTGGGGCGGAACCCGTCGGGGTAGAGACCCAGTACTTC. Translation gives CASSGAEPVGVETQYF.

The chain employs TRBV2 and TRBJ1-4, with 8 bases fitting TRBD1. This CDR3 spans 16 amino acids. In germline, CDR1 is SNHLY, CDR2 FYNNEI. V was clipped by 7 bases and J by 7 bases; unmatched bases: 14. The CDR3 DNA reads TGTGCCAGCAAGCCCCTCCCGGGACAGGCAATTGAAAAACTGTTTTTT. This codes for CASKPLPGQAIEKLFF.

About this clonotype itself: This likely comes from a read error, as the CDR3 has no conserved phenylalanine or tryptophan at its end. No DNA is shown, since the ends of the CDR3 on it are uncertain; the CDR3 is the one TCRdb lists. The chain has TRBV24-1 and TRBJ2-5; TRBD1 reflects the table's D call only, with no check against the DNA. Looked up from germline, CDR1 is KGHDR and CDR2 is SFDVKD. Both ends counted, the CDR3 spans 16 residues. The CDR3 protein is CATSDAQGENGYTFGS.

The chain couples TRBV29-1 to TRBJ1-2, with D uncertain. The germline CDR1 and CDR2 sequences are SQVTM and ANQGSEA. The V and J ends lost 8 bases and 6 bases respectively, with 7 bases between them. The CDR3 extends over 9 amino acids. The CDR3 sequence is CSSGNGYTF. The DNA of the CDR3 is TGCAGCTCCGGAAATGGCTACACCTTC.

This clonotype came up once. The chain has TRBV7-2 and TRBJ1-5; possibly TRBD1 for D (5 bases). V was shortened by 5 bases and J by 6 bases, with 14 bases between the two germline ends. The CDR3 covers 14 residues. Germline V gene data show CDR1 as SGHTA and CDR2 as FQGNSA. The CDR3 loop reads CASSDRGVTQPQHF. Here the CDR3 DNA reads TGTGCCAGCAGCGACCGGGGGGTCACTCAGCCCCAGCATTTT.

A note on this clonotype: A much larger clonotype is one base distant, so this may be a read error. The chain uses TRBV9 and TRBJ1-2; TRBD1 is a possible D gene (6 bases). V was cut by 5 bases and J by 6 bases, with 17 bases left in between. Per the germline V gene, CDR1 is SGDLS and CDR2 is YYNGEE. CDR3 length equals 14 residues. The CDR3 reads CASRALTGDNGYTF. CDR3 nucleotide sequence: TGTGCCAGCAGGGCCTTGACAGGCGACAATGGCTACACCTTC. The whole variable domain, remainder taken from reference TRBV9 and TRBJ1-2, is DSGVTQTPKHLITATGQRVTLRCSPRSGDLSVYWYQQSLDQGLQFLIQYYNGEERAKGNILERFSAQQFPDLHSELNLSSLELGDSALYFCASRALTGDNGYTFGSGTRLTVV.

Comments on this clonotype: The conserved phenylalanine or tryptophan normally closing the CDR3 is absent here, so this likely arose from a read error. The limits of the CDR3 on the DNA are not certain, so only TCRdb's listed CDR3 is given. V and J are TRBV29-1 and TRBJ2-6; TRBD1 reflects the table's D call only, with no check against the DNA. The CDR3 is 10 residues long, ends included. CDR1 and CDR2 from the germline V gene are SQVTM and ANQGSEA. CDR3 in amino acids: CSVEGAGVDT.

V is TRBV20-1 and J is TRBJ2-7; 8 nucleotides align to TRBD1. Germline V gene data show CDR1 as DFQATT and CDR2 as SNEGSKA (reference sequence). The CDR3 covers 15 residues. Trimming took 6 bases from V and 1 from J; bases not matched to a gene: 11. The CDR3 spells CSATSQGALSYEQYF. The CDR3 DNA is TGCAGTGCCACCTCCCAGGGGGCCTTGTCCTACGAGCAGTACTTC.

This clonotype was counted at least ten times. The chain combines TRBV5-6 with TRBJ1-2; D not resolved. Germline CDR1 and CDR2: SGHDT and YYEEEE. The CDR3 extends over 14 amino acids. The ends were cut back, 4 bases at V and 3 bases at J, with 13 bases in the middle. CDR3 residues: CASSPKGIYYGYTF. The CDR3 DNA sequence: TGTGCCAGCAGCCCAAAGGGAATATACTATGGCTACACCTTC.

Remarks on this clonotype: The final CDR3 position lacks the conserved phenylalanine or tryptophan, pointing to a likely read error. The DNA is left out, because the CDR3 cannot be placed on it with certainty; the CDR3 is given as TCRdb lists it. The rearrangement links TRBV10-3 to TRBJ1-4; TRBD1 is the table's D call and was not checked against the DNA. Per germline, CDR1 ENHRY and CDR2 SYGVKD. From its first to its last residue, the CDR3 has 8 amino acids. CDR3 amino acids: CAISGDRG.

This clonotype was detected ten times or more. This chain joins TRBV19 and TRBJ2-7; D is perhaps TRBD1 (6 bases). V was cut by 4 bases and J by 2 bases, with 12 bases left in between. This CDR3 is 14 amino acids long. Germline V gene sequence: CDR1 LNHDA, CDR2 SQIVND (reference sequence). CDR3 loop: CASSTRDTPYEQYF. CDR3 bases: TGTGCCAGTAGTACACGGGACACGCCCTACGAGCAGTACTTC.

In regard to this clonotype: A read error may explain this, as a much larger clone is one base away. Without the conserved terminal phenylalanine or tryptophan, this CDR3 likely stems from a read error. The rearrangement uses TRBV11-2 and TRBJ2-7, with D perhaps matching TRBD1 or TRBD2 (5 bases each). The germline V and J ends were trimmed by 5 bases and 2 bases, with 16 bases remaining between them. CDR3 length: 15 amino acids. Germline V gene sequence: CDR1 SGHAT, CDR2 FQNNGV. The DNA for the CDR3 is TGTGCCAGCAGCGAGGGGTGGGCCCGGACCTACGAGCAGTACCTC. It is translated as CASSEGWARTYEQYL.

This clonotype was seen at least ten times. This rearrangement joins TRBV27 to TRBJ2-7, with 7 bases lining up with TRBD1. V lost 6 bases and J lost 2; bases outside the gene matches: 1. Germline lookup yields CDR1 MNHEY and CDR2 SMNVEV (reference sequence). CDR3 size: 12 residues. The CDR3 loop reads CASRTGTYEQYF. CDR3 nucleotides: TGTGCCAGCAGGACAGGGACCTACGAGCAGTACTTC.

In this sample, this clonotype turned up a few times. The chain carries TRBV5-1 and TRBJ1-3, with a possible D match to TRBD1 (6 bases). Germline values: CDR1 SGHRS, CDR2 YFSETQ. V was trimmed by 4 bases and J by 0 bases, leaving 14 bases between them. There are 16 residues in the CDR3. CDR3 nucleotide sequence: TGCGCCAGCAGCCGGGGGCAGGCCCTCTCTGGAAACACCATATATTTT. It specifies CASSRGQALSGNTIYF.

This clonotype was observed at least ten times. V usage is TRBV7-6 and J usage is TRBJ2-7; 7 nucleotides align to TRBD1. Germline-derived CDR1 and CDR2 are SGHVS and FNYEAQ. The V segment lost 5 bases and the J segment 3 bases; nucleotides outside the gene matches: 7. This CDR3 is built from 14 residues. CDR3 nucleotide sequence: TGTGCCAGCAGCCCACGGACAGGTCACTACGAGCAGTACTTC. Its protein is CASSPRTGHYEQYF.